This T cell receptor beta chain came from a study of human T cells and chemical hapten exposure. Study details: DPC 0.01% went on the upper back by patch test, with reading at 6 days. Minor pooled library volume differences mainly drove per-sample TCR yield variation.

Time point given: patch test 2, 6 weeks after DPC sensitization. Treatment here: therapeutic diphenylcyclopropenone sensitization with weekly scalp DPC. In the authors' workflow: Samples held a median of roughly 100,000 TCRs, range about 20,000–700,000. From the RACE reads, TCRdb called clonotypes with MiXCR, one entry per CDR3 protein. TCRdb's processing, not the study's, gives the V and J calls here. The sample consists of some 80,000 distinct CDR3 sequences, approximately 10% of them appearing once. Germline-derived CDR1 and CDR2 are MDHEN and SYDVKM. Losses at the gene ends were 8 bases for V and 0 bases for J; bases not matched to a gene: 3. The CDR3 is made up of 13 amino acids.

Sequencing was performed on whole blood, taken in connection with sensitization to the hapten diphenylcyclopropenone (DPC). This chain connects TRBV28 to TRBJ1-2, with 7 bases lining up with TRBD1. The sequence was collected from a woman in her 30s with alopecia areata. Some clones in this sample may be carry-over from other donors' samples. CDR3 coding DNA: TGTGCCAGCGGGACAGTGGCTAACTATGGCTACACCTTC. This encodes CASGTVANYGYTF.